These T cell receptor beta chains were read from a single sample in a study of cytomegalovirus exposure and HLA in healthy donors. Profiled with immunoSEQ multiplex PCR; TCRdb holds only in-frame clones, not every one. This table has 150,000 to 200,000 clones, under 80% appearing once. Sequencing input: PBMCs. These receptors were collected from a man in his forties in good health and CMV-seronegative. CDR3s leave out the opening cysteine and the closing phenylalanine or tryptophan.

TRBV7-2 ASSVRLAGGTDTQY
TRBV16 ASSQGRRYEQY
TRBV7-2 ASSLGLAGGVRGTQY
TRBV29-1 SVGGFQETQY
TRBV28 ASSFGTSGKQF
TRBV7-9 ASSSKDVSGSKNEQF
TRBV6-5 ASSYSQGVPGELF
TRBV15 ATSPGQTNEKLF
TRBV7-8 ASSLGTGGAYEQY
TRBV14 ASSEGQPNYGYT
TRBV6-5 ASSPPRGEQY
TRBV21-1 ASSKARQGITGNTIY
TRBV4-2 ASSQVGRISGNTIY
TRBV11-1 ASSFGLIRTSGQEETQY
TRBV5-4 ASSIDRDPSVYGYT
TRBV27 ASSPFGGSSGNQPQH
TRBV4-1 ASSLGGRTGVETQY
TRBV19 ASSGYRDRGSYQPQH
TRBV7-9 ASRPLQVSGNTIY
TRBV20-1 SAAGTDTQY
TRBV19 ASSIRTGVTYEQY
TRBV2 ASREQGGSNQPQH
TRBV10-3 AISDPGTGVDGYT
TRBV5-1 ASSLGDGDYEQY
TRBV29-1 SVAGTSGTYEQY
TRBV7-9 ASSLGSGRGYT
TRBV28 ASSLFGAGSYNSPLH
TRBV30 AWGWAGRGTDTQY
TRBV28 ASSSRDRVQETQY
TRBV10-3 AISESVLAGGRSTDTQY
TRBV5-1 ASSLEPGGLYEQY
TRBV7-9 ASTDGGAEAF
TRBV5-1 ASSYLFAERQETQY
TRBV5-1 ASSLISGGRTDTQY
TRBV27 ASSPSSWSEQY
TRBV30 AWSKRAGGLYEQY
TRBV25-1 ASRGTSGGETQY
TRBV19 ASRERSGELF
TRBV7-2 ASSPSTGQNYEQY
TRBV7-8 ASSGLAGGAGYGYT
TRBV28 ASSLQRGLQF
TRBV25-1 ASSARGATYEQY
TRBV7-9 ASRPAGGTNEKLF
TRBV7-3 ASSLTPASGQY
TRBV19 ASSIPLAGGTDTQY
TRBV19 ASSPAGGNYGYT
TRBV7-9 ASSFQADTQY
TRBV4-3 ASSQEGALEQF
TRBV19 ASSTGRDYEQY
TRBV15 ATSSDGGTVFTDTQY
TRBV18 ASSHRDPWEQY
TRBV6-1 ASIPDGTAYYERY